Listed here are 8 T cell receptor beta chains from one sample, sequenced in a study of blood T cell repertoires in COVID-19. Sequencing used immunoSEQ multiplex PCR; TCRdb keeps in-frame clones, though not all of them. The data contain around 130,000 clones, approximately 78% of them seen just once; the ten biggest clones take up about 4%. The sample was peripheral blood. The receptors derive from a woman older than 75 with acute or convalescent COVID-19.

This clone was seen a handful of times. The rearrangement uses TRBV29-1 and TRBJ1-1; possibly TRBD1 for D (5 bases). Germline V gene data show CDR1 as SQVTM and CDR2 as ANQGSEA. V was shortened by 5 bases and J by 3 bases, with 7 bases between the two germline ends. This CDR3 has 11 residues. CDR3 in DNA: TGCAGCGTTAGGGGTGACACTGAAGCTTTCTTT. Translating it yields CSVRGDTEAFF.

With regard to this clone: The junction shows a germline mismatch at one end, possibly a read error. The CDR3 bases are TGTGCCAGCAGTTTGAAAGGAGCAAGGTTC. Residues: CASSLKGARF. The chain joins TRBV27 to TRBJ2-7; no firm D call. Germline loops: CDR1 MNHEY, CDR2 SMNVEV (reference sequence). The CDR3 consists of 10 residues.

The V call is TRBV11-2, the J call TRBJ2-5, with D perhaps TRBD1 (6 bases). V lost 5 bases to trimming and J lost 3 bases, with 16 bases between them. This CDR3 is 15 amino acids long. Germline V gives CDR1 SGHAT, CDR2 FQNNGV. The CDR3 is CASSHPLGAKETQYF. The CDR3 DNA follows: TGTGCCAGCAGCCACCCGCTGGGGGCGAAAGAGACCCAGTACTTC. Full variable domain (remainder filled in from reference TRBV11-2 and TRBJ2-5): EAGVAQSPRYKIIEKRQSVAFWCNPISGHATLYWYQQILGQGPKLLIQFQNNGVVDDSQLPKDRFSAERLKGVDSTLKIQPAKLEDSAVYLCASSHPLGAKETQYFGPGTRLLVL.

The chain links TRBV9 to TRBJ1-1; D unclear. V gave up 0 bases and J gave up 7 bases, with 16 bases separating them. The germline CDR1 and CDR2 sequences are SGDLS and YYNGEE. The CDR3 contains 15 residues. CDR3 residues: CASSVGSEGRHEAFF. The CDR3, as DNA: TGTGCCAGCAGCGTAGGGTCGGAGGGCAGGCATGAAGCTTTCTTT.

The sample holds one count of this clone. The chain joins TRBV2 to TRBJ1-6; 7 positions match TRBD1. The CDR3 is made up of 14 amino acids. Germline values: CDR1 SNHLY, CDR2 FYNNEI. The ends lost 6 bases at V and 7 bases at J; junction bases unmatched: 6. CDR3 coding DNA: TGTGCCAGCAGAAAGGGGACAGCGAATTCACCCCTCCACTTT. Amino acids: CASRKGTANSPLHF.

The rearrangement uses TRBV11-1 and TRBJ2-5; D remains unclear. Germline V gene sequence: CDR1 SGHAT, CDR2 FQDESV (reference sequence). CDR3 length: 13 amino acids. V lost 5 bases and J lost 2, with 9 bases in between. DNA of the CDR3: TGTGCCAGCAGCCAAGCCCGGCAAGAGACCCAGTACTTC. As protein: CASSQARQETQYF.

The chain is built from TRBV24-1 and TRBJ1-2, with 10 positions matching TRBD1. Losses at the gene ends were 0 bases for V and 7 bases for J; bases not matched to a gene: 4. Germline loops: CDR1 KGHDR, CDR2 SFDVKD. The CDR3 length is 15 residues. The CDR3 sequence is CATSDLGTGVGGYTF. The CDR3 DNA reads as TGTGCCACCAGTGATTTGGGGACAGGGGTTGGTGGCTACACCTTC.

The rearrangement links TRBV2 to TRBJ2-1; D is unclear. The CDR3 contains 12 residues. The V end lost 4 bases, the J end lost 13 bases, and 14 bases lay between the germline ends. Germline-derived CDR1 and CDR2 are SNHLY and FYNNEI. DNA for the CDR3: TGTGCCAGCAGTGTTTCCCAGACACCTCAGTTCTTC. This gives the protein CASSVSQTPQFF. Combining the CDR3 with reference TRBV2 and TRBJ2-1 gives the whole variable domain EPEVTQTPSHQVTQMGQEVILRCVPISNHLYFYWYRQILGQKVEFLVSFYNNEISEKSEIFDDQFSVERPDGSNFTLKIRSTKLEDSAMYFCASSVSQTPQFFGPGTRLTVL.